Listed below are T cell receptor beta chains from one sample, sequenced in a study of blood T cell repertoires in COVID-19. The data were produced by immunoSEQ multiplex PCR, yet TCRdb's version contains in-frame clones alone and is incomplete. The repertoire has around 100,000 clones, more than 75% of them found once; the top ten carry 12%. The sequenced sample consisted of peripheral blood. Every receptor here comes from a human donor in a cohort sampled during active COVID-19. Both conserved end residues are part of each CDR3. A D gene is named only where the DNA matches it firmly. Expanded clones are given a class, and other clones once, few, many or no size at all.

d_gene | j_gene | v_gene | abundance | CDR3nt | CDR3aa
TRBD1 | TRBJ2-7 | TRBV5-1 | NA | TGCGCCAGCAGCAAGGCAGGTCGGGACAGGGGCTCCTACGAGCAGTACTTC | CASSKAGRDRGSYEQYF
TRBD1 | TRBJ1-3 | TRBV10-3 | NA | TGTGCCATCAGTGAGTCGAGGACAGGGATCTCCGGAAACACCATATATTTT | CAISESRTGISGNTIYF
NA | TRBJ2-2 | TRBV6-5 | NA | TGTGCCAGCGATAGCACTATTACTAACACCGGGGAGCTGTTTTTT | CASDSTITNTGELFF
NA | TRBJ1-2 | TRBV6-5 | NA | TGTGCCACCCAGGCAGGGTACGGCTACACCTTC | CATQAGYGYTF
TRBD1 | TRBJ2-2 | TRBV18 | NA | TGTGCCAGCTCACCAGACAGGGGGCGAACCGGGGAGCTGTTTTTT | CASSPDRGRTGELFF
NA | TRBJ2-1 | TRBV6-6 | NA | TGTGCCAGCAGATTCAGCGAAGATGAGCAGTTCTTC | CASRFSEDEQFF
NA | TRBJ1-2 | TRBV2 | NA | TGTGCCAGCACCGACGGGGTTGGCTACACCTTC | CASTDGVGYTF
NA | TRBJ1-4 | TRBV7-9 | NA | TGTGCCAGCAGCTCTCGAGTACCAACTAATGAAAAACTGTTTTTT | CASSSRVPTNEKLFF
TRBD1 | TRBJ1-2 | TRBV5-1 | NA | TGCGCCAGCAGACGGGGACAGGGGAGTAGCTATGGCTACACCTTC | CASRRGQGSSYGYTF
NA | TRBJ1-6 | TRBV6-5 | NA | TGTGCCAGCGCCGAGAGCTCCTATAATTCACCCCTCCACTTT | CASAESSYNSPLHF
TRBD1 | TRBJ1-4 | TRBV3-1/TRBV3-2 | NA | TGTGCCAGCAGCCCATTAAGGGACAGGGTATTAGGGAAACTGTTTTTT | CASSPLRDRVLGKLFF
TRBD2 | TRBJ2-7 | TRBV2 | NA | TGTGCCAGCAGCGGTAGCGGGGGCTACGAGCAGTACTTC | CASSGSGGYEQYF
TRBD2 | TRBJ2-1 | TRBV12-5 | NA | TGTGCTAGTGGTCTGGGACTACACAGCGGGGGGGCACCGGATGAGCAGTTCTTC | CASGLGLHSGGAPDEQFF
NA | TRBJ2-6 | TRBV30 | NA | TGTGCCTGGAGCCACGGTGGGGCCAACGTCCTGACTTTC | CAWSHGGANVLTF
TRBD1 | TRBJ1-5 | TRBV9 | NA | TGTGCCAGCAGCGTAGGACAGGGAAGCAATCAGCCCCAGCATTTT | CASSVGQGSNQPQHF
TRBD2 | TRBJ2-5 | TRBV7-2 | NA | TGTGCCAGCAGCTCGGGACTAGCGGGGGGCCAAGAGACCCAGTACTTC | CASSSGLAGGQETQYF
TRBD2 | TRBJ2-7 | TRBV6-1 | NA | TGTGCCAGCAGTGATCGACTAGCGGGGGGGTACGAGCAGTACTTC | CASSDRLAGGYEQYF
TRBD1 | TRBJ1-5 | TRBV25-1 | NA | TGTGCCAGCAGCCGACAGGGTCAGCAGCCCCAGCATTTT | CASSRQGQQPQHF
NA | TRBJ2-2 | TRBV11-2 | once | TGTGCCAGCAGCTTAGCCTGGCACACCGGGGAGCTGTTTTTT | CASSLAWHTGELFF
NA | TRBJ2-1 | TRBV5-1 | NA | TGCGCCAGCAGATCCGGACAGCTACCTACAAGTGAGCAGTTCTTC | CASRSGQLPTSEQFF
NA | TRBJ2-3 | TRBV2 | NA | TGTGCCAGCAAGACAGACACAGATACGCAGTATTTT | CASKTDTDTQYF
NA | TRBJ1-1 | TRBV3-1/TRBV3-2 | NA | TGTGCCAGCAGCCAAGGAACCGGAGGAAACACTGAAGCTTTCTTT | CASSQGTGGNTEAFF
TRBD2 | TRBJ2-3 | TRBV20-1 | NA | TGCAGTGCTAGTATCCTAGCGGGGGGTGTGGGCACAGATACGCAGTATTTT | CSASILAGGVGTDTQYF
NA | TRBJ2-1 | TRBV5-1 | NA | TGCGCCAGCAGAACCGGGACACGGACAAATATAGGGAATGAGCAGTTCTTC | CASRTGTRTNIGNEQFF
NA | TRBJ2-1 | TRBV4-2 | NA | TGTGCCAGCAGCCAAGGAGAGAGGGAGGAGCAGTTCTTC | CASSQGEREEQFF
TRBD2 | TRBJ2-3 | TRBV6-1 | NA | TGTGCCAGCAGTGGGCGACTAGCGGGGGGGGTTAATACGCAGTATTTT | CASSGRLAGGVNTQYF
NA | TRBJ2-5 | TRBV5-1 | NA | TGCGCCAGCAGCTTGGATGGCAGCCAAGAGACCCAGTACTTC | CASSLDGSQETQYF
NA | TRBJ2-2 | TRBV14 | NA | TGTGCCAGCAGCCAAACGGTTTACACCGGGGAGCTGTTTTTT | CASSQTVYTGELFF
TRBD1 | TRBJ1-2 | TRBV9 | NA | TGTGCCAGCAGCTCCCCCAGGGGGATGGACTATGGCTACACCTTC | CASSSPRGMDYGYTF
TRBD1 | TRBJ2-7 | TRBV6-4 | NA | TGTGCCAGCAGCCGGGACAGGGGAGACGAGCAGTACTTC | CASSRDRGDEQYF
NA | TRBJ2-1 | TRBV6-5 | NA | TGTGCCAGCACCGGGGGAAGGTGGAATGAGCAGTTCTTC | CASTGGRWNEQFF
NA | TRBJ2-5 | TRBV7-6 | NA | TGTGCCAGCAGCCGTCCCCAAGAGACCCAGTACTTC | CASSRPQETQYF